One sample yielded the 10 T cell receptor beta chains listed below, sequenced in a study of T cells in Graves' hyperthyroidism and ophthalmopathy. Amplification of TCR beta CDR3 regions used RNA as the template. Initially, a first-round RT-PCR of the TCR CDR3 employed the HTBI primer set. TCRdb called the multiplex PCR reads again in MiXCR, with one record for every CDR3 protein. Of about 560,000 distinct CDR3 sequences in the sample, about half were seen once. Sample: peripheral blood or thyroid tissue (not recorded which). The receptors were gathered from a woman in her late teens or twenties with Graves' hyperthyroidism.

The table lists this clonotype with a count of one. One base away lies a much larger clone, so this may be a sequencing read error. The rearrangement links TRBV29-1 to TRBJ1-1, with D maybe TRBD1 (6 bases). CDR1 SQVTM and CDR2 ANQGSEA come from the germline V gene. The CDR3 has 13 amino acids. V was clipped by 7 bases and J by 1 base, with 13 bases between them. CDR3 sequence (DNA): TGCAGCGCTGACCCCAGGGGGAACACTGAAGCTTTCTTT. Protein: CSADPRGNTEAFF.

This sequence joins TRBV25-1 and TRBJ1-2; D gene uncertain. CDR1 and CDR2 from the germline V gene are MGHDK and SYGVNS. Trimming took 5 bases from V and 4 from J, leaving 14 bases between them. The CDR3 is 14 amino acids. CDR3 sequence: CASSSGPIIYGYTF. The DNA for the CDR3 is TGTGCCAGCAGTTCGGGCCCAATTATCTATGGCTACACCTTC.

This clonotype was recorded only once. The chain joins TRBV29-1 to TRBJ2-3, with D unresolved. CDR1 SQVTM and CDR2 ANQGSEA come from the germline V gene. CDR3 length equals 14 residues. V gave up 7 bases and J gave up 6 bases, with 20 bases separating them. This chain's CDR3 is CSAARRLARDTQYF. The DNA of the CDR3 is TGCAGCGCCGCGAGAAGGTTGGCAAGGGATACGCAGTATTTT.

This clonotype was found many times. J is TRBJ1-1 and V is TRBV7-2; D may be TRBD1 (5 bases). The V end lost 7 bases, the J end lost 1 base, and 7 bases lay between the germline ends. CDR1 and CDR2 (germline): SGHTA, FQGNSA. This CDR3 spans 12 amino acids. CDR3: CASTRENTEAFF. For the CDR3, the DNA is TGTGCCAGCACCAGGGAGAACACTGAAGCTTTCTTT.

The DNA of the CDR3 is TGCAGTGCTAGTGATGGCAGGGGGCTCAACACTGAAGCTTTCTTT. Translation: CSASDGRGLNTEAFF. This rearrangement joins TRBV20-1 to TRBJ1-1; 8 bases fit TRBD1. From germline, CDR1 is DFQATT and CDR2 SNEGSKA (reference sequence). The CDR3 is 15 residues long. V shed 3 bases and J 2 bases; nucleotides not matched to a gene: 8.

This clonotype appeared many times. This chain uses TRBV7-2 with TRBJ1-2, with TRBD1 as a possible D gene (5 bases). Trimming took 0 bases from V and 9 from J, leaving 11 bases between them. This CDR3 has 13 residues. Germline V gene data show CDR1 as SGHTA and CDR2 as FQGNSA. Here the CDR3 reads CASSLAPGYRYTF. The DNA of the CDR3 is TGTGCCAGCAGCTTAGCCCCAGGGTATCGCTACACCTTC.

This clonotype was counted ten times or more. The chain employs TRBV7-6 and TRBJ2-2; D call uncertain. Germline V gives CDR1 SGHVS, CDR2 FNYEAQ. This CDR3 comprises 11 residues. V was cut by 7 bases and J by 6 bases, with 6 bases left in between. The CDR3 DNA follows: TGTGCCAGCACTGGGCCCGGGGAGCTGTTTTTT. Encoded protein: CASTGPGELFF.

V usage is TRBV10-3 and J usage is TRBJ1-5; D not resolved. From germline, CDR1 is ENHRY and CDR2 SYGVKD. V gave up 2 bases and J gave up 2 bases, with 7 bases separating them. The CDR3 consists of 14 residues. The CDR3 bases are TGTGCCATCAGTGAGGAGGAGGGCAATCAGCCCCAGCATTTT. Protein: CAISEEEGNQPQHF.

This chain joins TRBV2 and TRBJ1-5, with D perhaps matching TRBD1 (5 bases). Deletions cut 5 bases from V and 2 bases from J, with 16 bases between. The CDR3 has 16 amino acids. The germline CDR1 and CDR2 sequences are SNHLY and FYNNEI. The CDR3 region is CASSYEAGGGNQPQHF. CDR3 bases: TGTGCCAGCAGTTACGAAGCGGGGGGTGGCAATCAGCCCCAGCATTTT.

This sequence joins TRBV7-9 and TRBJ2-5, with 8 bases aligning to TRBD2. Trimming removed 8 bases from V and 2 bases from J; junction bases left unmatched: 7. CDR3 length: 14 amino acids. Germline lookup yields CDR1 SEHNR and CDR2 FQNEAQ (reference sequence). The CDR3 sequence is CASGGSGDQETQYF. The CDR3 coding sequence is TGTGCCAGCGGGGGTAGCGGGGATCAAGAGACCCAGTACTTC.